This T cell receptor (beta chain) was recorded in a study of blood T cell repertoires in COVID-19. On the study more broadly: In each case, the material was cDNA or gDNA derived from T cells, B-cell-depleted T cells, or PBMCs.

Per the germline V gene, CDR1 is WNHNN and CDR2 is SYGVQD (reference sequence). Trimming removed 7 bases from V and 1 base from J; junction bases left unmatched: 3. This CDR3 has 14 residues. The method was immunoSEQ multiplex PCR; TCRdb's version includes in-frame clones alone and lacks a portion of them. The repertoire holds about 150,000 clones, 84% seen once, with around a tenth in the top ten. The sample taken for sequencing was peripheral blood. The chain is built from TRBV10-1 and TRBJ2-2; 7 bases fit TRBD1. The TCR comes from a woman in her forties or fifties with acute or convalescent COVID-19. The CDR3 reads CASKGAMNTGELFF. The CDR3 DNA follows: TGCGCCAGCAAGGGGGCCATGAACACCGGGGAGCTGTTTTTT.